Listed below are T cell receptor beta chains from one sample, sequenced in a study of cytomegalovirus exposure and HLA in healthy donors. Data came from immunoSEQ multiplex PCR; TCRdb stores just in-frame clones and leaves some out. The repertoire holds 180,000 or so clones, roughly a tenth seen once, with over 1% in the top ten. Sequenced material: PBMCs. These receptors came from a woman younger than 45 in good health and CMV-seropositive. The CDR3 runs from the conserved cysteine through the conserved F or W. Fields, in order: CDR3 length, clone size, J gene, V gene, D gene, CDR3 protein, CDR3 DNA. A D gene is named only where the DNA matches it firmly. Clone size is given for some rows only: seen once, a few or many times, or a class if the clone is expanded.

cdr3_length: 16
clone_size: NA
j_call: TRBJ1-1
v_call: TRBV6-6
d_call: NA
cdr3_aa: CASSRKQGPMNTEAFF
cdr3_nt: TGTGCCAGCAGTCGAAAACAGGGACCCATGAACACTGAAGCTTTCTTT

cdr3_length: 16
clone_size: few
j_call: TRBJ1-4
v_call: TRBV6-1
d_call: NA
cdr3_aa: CASSEAGSATNEKLFF
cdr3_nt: TGTGCCAGCAGTGAAGCCGGGTCTGCAACTAATGAAAAACTGTTTTTT

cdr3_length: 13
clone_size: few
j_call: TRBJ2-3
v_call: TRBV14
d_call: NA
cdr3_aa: CASSQVTSDTQYF
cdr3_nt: TGTGCCAGCAGCCAAGTAACATCAGATACGCAGTATTTT

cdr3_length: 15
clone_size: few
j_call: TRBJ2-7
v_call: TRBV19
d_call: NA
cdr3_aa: CASSSPGRNPYEQYF
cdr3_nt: TGTGCCAGTAGTTCGCCGGGGAGGAACCCCTACGAGCAGTACTTC

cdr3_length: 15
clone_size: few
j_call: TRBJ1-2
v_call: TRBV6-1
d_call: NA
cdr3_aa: CASRVGDTLSYGYTF
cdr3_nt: TGTGCCAGCAGAGTAGGGGACACCTTATCCTATGGCTACACCTTC

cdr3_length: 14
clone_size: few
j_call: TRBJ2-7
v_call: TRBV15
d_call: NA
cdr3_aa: CATSRGGISYEKYF
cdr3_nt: TGTGCCACCAGCAGAGGAGGTATCTCATACGAGAAGTACTTT

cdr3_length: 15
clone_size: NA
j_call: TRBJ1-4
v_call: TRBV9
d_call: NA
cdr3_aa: CASSVVRAGYEKLFF
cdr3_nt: TGTGCCAGCAGCGTAGTCCGTGCGGGATATGAAAAACTGTTTTTT

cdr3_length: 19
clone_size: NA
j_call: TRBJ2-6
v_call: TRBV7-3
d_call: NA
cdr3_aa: CASSLLAGTVQSGANVLTF
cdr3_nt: TGTGCCAGCAGCTTACTTGCGGGAACCGTACAATCTGGGGCCAACGTCCTGACTTTC

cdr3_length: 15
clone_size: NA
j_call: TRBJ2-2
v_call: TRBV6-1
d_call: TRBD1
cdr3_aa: CASRPGQGDPGELFF
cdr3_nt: TGTGCCAGCAGGCCGGGACAGGGGGACCCCGGGGAGCTGTTTTTT

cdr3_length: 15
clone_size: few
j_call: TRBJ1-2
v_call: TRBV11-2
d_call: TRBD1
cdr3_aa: CASSPTGVWGEGYTF
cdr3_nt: TGTGCCAGCAGCCCCACAGGGGTCTGGGGTGAAGGCTACACCTTC

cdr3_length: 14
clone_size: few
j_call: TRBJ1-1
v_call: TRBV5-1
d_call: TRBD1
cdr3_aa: CASSVTGMNTEAFF
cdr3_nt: TGCGCCAGCAGCGTGACAGGGATGAACACTGAAGCTTTCTTT

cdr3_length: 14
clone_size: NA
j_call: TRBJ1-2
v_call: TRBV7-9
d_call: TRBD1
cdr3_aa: CASSRQGASYGYTF
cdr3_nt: TGTGCCAGCAGCCGACAGGGGGCAAGCTATGGCTACACCTTC

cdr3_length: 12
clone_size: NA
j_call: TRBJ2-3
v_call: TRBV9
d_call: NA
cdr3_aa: CASRAETDTQYF
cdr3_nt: TGTGCCAGCAGGGCGGAAACAGATACGCAGTATTTT

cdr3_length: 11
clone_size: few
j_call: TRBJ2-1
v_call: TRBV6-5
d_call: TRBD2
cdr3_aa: CASSLAGEQFF
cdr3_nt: TGTGCCAGCAGTTTAGCGGGAGAGCAGTTCTTC

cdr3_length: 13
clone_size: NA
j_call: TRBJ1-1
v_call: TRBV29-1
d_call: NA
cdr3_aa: CSSAQGRDTEAFF
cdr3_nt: TGCAGCTCCGCCCAGGGTAGAGACACTGAAGCTTTCTTT

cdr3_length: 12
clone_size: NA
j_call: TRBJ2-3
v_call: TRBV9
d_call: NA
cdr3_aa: CASSPYTDTQYF
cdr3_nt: TGTGCCAGCAGCCCTTACACAGATACGCAGTATTTT

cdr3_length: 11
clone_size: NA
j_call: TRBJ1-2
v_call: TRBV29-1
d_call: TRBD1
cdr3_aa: CSAGTGGGYTF
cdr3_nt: TGCAGCGCCGGGACAGGGGGTGGCTACACCTTC

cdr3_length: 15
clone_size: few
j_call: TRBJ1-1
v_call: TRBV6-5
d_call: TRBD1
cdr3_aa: CASSYSGQQNTEAFF
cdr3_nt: TGTGCCAGCAGTTATTCGGGACAGCAGAACACTGAAGCTTTCTTC

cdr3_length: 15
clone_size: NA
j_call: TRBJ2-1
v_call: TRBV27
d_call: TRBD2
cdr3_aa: CASSLSLAGDNEQFF
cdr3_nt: TGTGCCAGCAGTTTAAGTCTAGCGGGAGACAATGAGCAGTTCTTC

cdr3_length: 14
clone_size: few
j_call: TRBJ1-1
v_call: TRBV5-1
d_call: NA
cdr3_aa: CASSQGTVNTEAFF
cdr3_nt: TGCGCCAGCAGCCAGGGGACGGTTAACACTGAAGCTTTCTTT

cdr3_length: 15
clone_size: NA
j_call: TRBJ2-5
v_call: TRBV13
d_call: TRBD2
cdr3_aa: CASSPPGLHSETQYF
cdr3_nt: TGTGCCAGCAGCCCCCCGGGACTACATTCGGAGACCCAGTACTTC

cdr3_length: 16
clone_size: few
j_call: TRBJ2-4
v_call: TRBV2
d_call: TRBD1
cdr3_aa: CASSQGTGRTKNIQYF
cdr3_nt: TGTGCCAGCAGTCAGGGGACAGGGAGAACCAAAAACATTCAGTACTTC

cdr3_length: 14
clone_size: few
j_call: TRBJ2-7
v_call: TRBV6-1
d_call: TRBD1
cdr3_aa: CASSAGTGALEQYF
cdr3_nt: TGTGCCAGCAGTGCCGGGACAGGGGCCCTCGAGCAGTACTTC

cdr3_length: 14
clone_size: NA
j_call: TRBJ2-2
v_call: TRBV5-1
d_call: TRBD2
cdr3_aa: CASKTSGNTGELFF
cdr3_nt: TGCGCCAGCAAGACTAGCGGGAACACCGGGGAGCTGTTTTTT

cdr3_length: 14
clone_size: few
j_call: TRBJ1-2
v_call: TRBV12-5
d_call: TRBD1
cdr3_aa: CASGLVQGAYGYTF
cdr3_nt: TGTGCTAGTGGTTTGGTACAGGGGGCCTATGGCTACACCTTC

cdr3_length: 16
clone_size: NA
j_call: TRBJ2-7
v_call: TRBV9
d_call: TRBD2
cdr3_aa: CASSAGVRGRVYEQYF
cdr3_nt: TGTGCCAGCAGCGCCGGAGTCCGGGGGAGGGTCTACGAGCAGTACTTC

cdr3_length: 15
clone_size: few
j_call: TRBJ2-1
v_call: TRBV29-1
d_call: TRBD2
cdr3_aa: CSVEGGGSVYNEQFF
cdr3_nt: TGCAGCGTTGAAGGCGGCGGGAGCGTCTACAATGAGCAGTTCTTC

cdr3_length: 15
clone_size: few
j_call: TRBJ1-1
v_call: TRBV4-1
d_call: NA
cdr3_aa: CASSQEPLRGTEAFF
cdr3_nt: TGCGCCAGCAGCCAAGAACCTCTTAGGGGCACTGAAGCTTTCTTT

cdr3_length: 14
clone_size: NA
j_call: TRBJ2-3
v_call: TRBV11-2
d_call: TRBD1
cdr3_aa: CASGRDRLTDTQYF
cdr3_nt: TGTGCCAGCGGCCGGGACAGACTCACAGATACGCAGTATTTT

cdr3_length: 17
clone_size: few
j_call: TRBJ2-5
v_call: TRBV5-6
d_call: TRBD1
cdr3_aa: CASSFWLGQGARETQYF
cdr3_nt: TGTGCCAGCAGCTTTTGGTTGGGACAGGGGGCGCGGGAGACCCAGTACTTC

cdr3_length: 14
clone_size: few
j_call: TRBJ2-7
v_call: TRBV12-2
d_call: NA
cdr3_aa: CASRPTGQHEPRYF
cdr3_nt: TGTGCAAGTCGCCCCACGGGACAGCATGAACCGCGGTACTTC

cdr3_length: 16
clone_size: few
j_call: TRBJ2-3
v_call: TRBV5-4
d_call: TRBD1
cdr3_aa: CASSLAGTASTDTQYF
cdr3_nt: TGTGCCAGCAGCTTGGCCGGGACAGCGAGCACAGATACGCAGTATTTT

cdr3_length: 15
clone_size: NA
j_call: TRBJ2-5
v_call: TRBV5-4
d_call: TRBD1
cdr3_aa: CASSGPGQGIKTQYF
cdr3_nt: TGTGCCAGCAGCGGGCCCGGACAGGGCATAAAGACCCAGTACTTC

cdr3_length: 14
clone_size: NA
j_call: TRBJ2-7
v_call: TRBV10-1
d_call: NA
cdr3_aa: CASSESHGGYELYF
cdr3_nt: TGCGCCAGCAGTGAGTCGCATGGCGGCTACGAGCTGTACTTC

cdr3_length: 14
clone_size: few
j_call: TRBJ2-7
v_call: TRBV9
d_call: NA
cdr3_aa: CASSVGGAVYEQYF
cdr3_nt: TGTGCCAGCAGCGTAGGCGGAGCGGTCTACGAGCAGTACTTC

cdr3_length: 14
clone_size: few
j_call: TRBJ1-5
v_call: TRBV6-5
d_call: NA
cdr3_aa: CASSYARGNQPQHF
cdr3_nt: TGTGCCAGCAGTTACGCGAGGGGCAATCAGCCCCAGCATTTT

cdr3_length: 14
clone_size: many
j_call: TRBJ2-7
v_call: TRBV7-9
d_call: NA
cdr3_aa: CASSPPDRFYEQYF
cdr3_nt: TGTGCCAGCAGCCCTCCCGACAGGTTCTACGAGCAGTACTTC

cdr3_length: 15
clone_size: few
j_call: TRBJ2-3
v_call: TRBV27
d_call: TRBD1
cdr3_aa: CASSLTGRPRGTQYF
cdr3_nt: TGTGCCAGCAGTTTAACGGGTCGTCCCAGGGGGACGCAGTATTTT

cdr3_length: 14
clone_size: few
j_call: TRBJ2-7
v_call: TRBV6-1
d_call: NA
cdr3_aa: CASSKTGFSYEQYF
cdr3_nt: TGTGCCAGCAGTAAAACCGGGTTCTCCTACGAGCAGTACTTC

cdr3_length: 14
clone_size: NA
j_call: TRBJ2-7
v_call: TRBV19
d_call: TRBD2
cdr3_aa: CASSPSGSAYEQYF
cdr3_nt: TGTGCCAGTAGTCCTAGCGGGAGTGCTTACGAGCAGTACTTC

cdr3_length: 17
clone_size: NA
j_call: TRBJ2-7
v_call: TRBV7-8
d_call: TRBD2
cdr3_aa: CASSRAQTSGGTYEQYF
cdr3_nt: TGTGCCAGCAGCCGAGCCCAGACTAGCGGGGGAACCTACGAGCAGTACTTC

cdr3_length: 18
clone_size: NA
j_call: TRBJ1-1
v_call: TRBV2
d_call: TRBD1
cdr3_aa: CASSPRARTGNMNTEAFF
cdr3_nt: TGTGCCAGCAGTCCTAGGGCGCGGACAGGGAACATGAACACTGAAGCTTTCTTT

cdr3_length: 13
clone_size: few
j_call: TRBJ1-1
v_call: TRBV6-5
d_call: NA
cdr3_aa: CASRMGLETEAFF
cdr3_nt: TGTGCCAGCAGAATGGGGCTTGAAACTGAAGCTTTCTTT

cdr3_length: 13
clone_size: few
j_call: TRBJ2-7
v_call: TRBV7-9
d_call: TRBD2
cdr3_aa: CASTGLAGYEQYF
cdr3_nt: TGTGCCAGCACGGGGCTAGCGGGATACGAGCAGTACTTC

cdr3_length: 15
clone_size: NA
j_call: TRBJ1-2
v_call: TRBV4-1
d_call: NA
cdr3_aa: CASSQESRVWNGYTF
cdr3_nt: TGCGCCAGCAGCCAAGAATCCAGGGTTTGGAATGGCTACACCTTC

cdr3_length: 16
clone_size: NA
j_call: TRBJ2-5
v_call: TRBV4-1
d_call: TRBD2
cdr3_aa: CASSQESASGRETQYF
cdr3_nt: TGCGCCAGCAGCCAAGAAAGCGCTAGCGGGAGGGAGACCCAGTACTTC

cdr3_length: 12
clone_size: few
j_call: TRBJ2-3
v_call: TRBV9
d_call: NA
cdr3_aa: CASSPRTDTQYF
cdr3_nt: TGTGCCAGCAGCCCGAGAACAGATACGCAGTATTTT

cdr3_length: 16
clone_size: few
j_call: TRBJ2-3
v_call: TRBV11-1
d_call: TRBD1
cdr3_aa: CASSFVPGQGTDTQYF
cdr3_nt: TGTGCCAGCAGCTTTGTCCCGGGACAGGGAACAGATACGCAGTATTTT

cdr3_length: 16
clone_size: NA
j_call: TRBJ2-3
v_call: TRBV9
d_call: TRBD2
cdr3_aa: CASSVAPGGGTDTQYF
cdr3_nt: TGTGCCAGCAGCGTAGCCCCGGGAGGGGGCACAGATACGCAGTATTTT

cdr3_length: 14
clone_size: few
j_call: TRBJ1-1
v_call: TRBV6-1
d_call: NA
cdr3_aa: CASSPTALNTEAFF
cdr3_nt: TGTGCCAGCAGCCCGACAGCCTTGAACACTGAAGCTTTCTTT

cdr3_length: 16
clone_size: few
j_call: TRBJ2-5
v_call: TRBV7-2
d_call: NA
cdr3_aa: CASSTPRVVLGETQYF
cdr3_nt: TGTGCCAGCAGCACCCCCAGGGTGGTCTTAGGAGAGACCCAGTACTTC

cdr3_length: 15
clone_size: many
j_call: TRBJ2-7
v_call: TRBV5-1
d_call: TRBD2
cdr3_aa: CASSPSSGRIAEQYF
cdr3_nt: TGCGCCAGCAGCCCTTCTAGCGGGAGAATAGCCGAGCAGTACTTC

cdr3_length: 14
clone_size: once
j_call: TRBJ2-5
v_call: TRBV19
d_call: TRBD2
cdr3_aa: CASSIRGSQETQYF
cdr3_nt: TGTGCCAGTAGTATTCGCGGGAGTCAGGAGACCCAGTACTTC